The 28 T cell receptor beta chains reported below all come from one sample, sequenced in a study of shared clonotypes between healthy human individuals. Clones were read by immunoSEQ multiplex PCR, and TCRdb kept only the in-frame ones, dropping some. The table shows about 2.4 million clones, with around 90% occurring only once. The specimen was naive CD4+ T cells sorted from blood. Subset described: CD45RA+ positively selected. All receptors come from a young man in good health.

The chain couples TRBV6-1 to TRBJ1-1, with D perhaps TRBD1 (5 bases). The CDR3 covers 14 residues. CDR1 is MNHNS and CDR2 is SASEGT in the germline V gene. Trimming left V 8 bases short and J 0 bases short, with 13 bases between. In DNA, the CDR3 is TGTGCCAGCGCCCCGGGACGACTGAACACTGAAGCTTTCTTT. It translates to CASAPGRLNTEAFF.

This clone was recorded only once. V gene TRBV28 combines with J gene TRBJ1-6; 7 positions match TRBD1. CDR3 length equals 15 residues. J lost 8 bases, V lost 7 bases, and 11 bases had no gene match. CDR1 and CDR2 (germline): MDHEN, SYDVKM. CDR3 coding DNA: TGTGCCAGCATCCTCCGGACAGGTGGCTATTCACCCCTCCACTTT. Residues: CASILRTGGYSPLHF.

The chain uses TRBV5-4 and TRBJ2-7, with 13 bases lining up with TRBD2. The CDR3 has 16 amino acids. CDR1 is SGHNT and CDR2 is YYREEE in the germline V gene (reference sequence). V was pared by 4 bases and J by 3 bases, with 7 bases of the junction left unmatched. CDR3 in DNA: TGTGCCAGCAGCGTGGGGGGACTAGCGGGGTTCTACGAGCAGTACTTC. As protein: CASSVGGLAGFYEQYF.

The chain joins TRBV11-2 to TRBJ2-3; TRBD2 agrees at 10 bases. The CDR3 is made up of 14 amino acids. Germline trimming cut 5 bases from V and 5 bases from J; bases unmatched to any gene: 4. Per germline, CDR1 SGHAT and CDR2 FQNNGV. The CDR3 loop reads CASSGSGGLDTQYF. The DNA for the CDR3 is TGTGCCAGCAGCGGTAGCGGGGGGTTAGATACGCAGTATTTT.

The V and J genes are TRBV5-6 and TRBJ2-7; D not certain. In germline, CDR1 is SGHDT, CDR2 YYEEEE. The CDR3 is made up of 15 amino acids. V dropped 1 base and J dropped 0 bases, with 11 bases sitting between them. CDR3 nucleotides: TGTGCCAGCAGCTTGAGGCAGAGGCTCTCCTACGAGCAGTACTTC. Protein sequence: CASSLRQRLSYEQYF.

On this clone: Other DNA sequences in this specimen translate into the identical CDR3. This sequence joins TRBV5-6 and TRBJ2-7, with 11 positions matching TRBD1. V lost 3 bases, J lost 4 bases, and 3 bases stayed unmatched. Germline V gene data show CDR1 as SGHDT and CDR2 as YYEEEE. The CDR3 contains 14 residues. The CDR3 spells CASSSDRGQYEQYF. The CDR3 DNA is TGTGCCAGCAGCTCGGACAGGGGGCAGTACGAGCAGTACTTC.

The chain couples TRBV18 to TRBJ1-1; TRBD1 aligns across 11 bases. Per the germline V gene, CDR1 is KGHSH and CDR2 is LQKENI. V was pared by 3 bases and J by 2 bases, with 11 bases of the junction left unmatched. The CDR3 covers 18 residues. The CDR3, as DNA: TGTGCCAGCTCACCGTATACCGGGACAGGGGGAATTAACACTGAAGCTTTCTTT. This encodes CASSPYTGTGGINTEAFF.

Worth noting for this clone: The sample holds other DNA sequences that translate to the same CDR3. The chain recombines TRBV11-3 with TRBJ2-3; 15 bases match TRBD2. Looked up from germline, CDR1 is SGHNT and CDR2 is YENEEA. The CDR3 spans 16 residues. Unmatched junction bases numbered 2, after V lost 4 bases and J lost 3 bases. CDR3 sequence: CASSSGLAGGTDTQYF. DNA of the CDR3: TGTGCCAGCAGCTCGGGACTAGCGGGAGGAACAGATACGCAGTATTTT.

Concerning this clone: This CDR3 is also generated by other DNA sequences in the sample. This chain uses TRBV7-2 with TRBJ2-3; no clear D gene. Germline CDR1 and CDR2: SGHTA and FQGNSA. V lost 5 bases, J lost 4 bases, and 10 bases lay in between. CDR3 size: 13 residues. The CDR3 loop is CASSIPNSDTQYF. The CDR3, as DNA: TGTGCCAGCAGCATACCTAACTCAGATACGCAGTATTTT.

This chain links TRBV11-2 with TRBJ1-2, with D hard to call. The CDR3 spans 16 residues. The ends were cut back, 0 bases at V and 0 bases at J, with 11 bases in the middle. CDR1 is SGHAT and CDR2 is FQNNGV in the germline V gene. CDR3 bases: TGTGCCAGCAGCTTAGATCTCGCTATTGCTAACTATGGCTACACCTTC. This codes for CASSLDLAIANYGYTF.

The chain employs TRBV5-1 and TRBJ2-2, with TRBD1 matching over 9 bases. This CDR3 has 17 amino acids. CDR1 is SGHRS and CDR2 is YFSETQ in the germline V gene. J lost 3 bases, V lost 1 base, and 7 bases had no gene match. For the CDR3, the DNA is TGCGCCAGCAGCTTGTCCCAAGGACAGGGGTACACCGGGGAGCTGTTTTTT. Residues: CASSLSQGQGYTGELFF.

The rearrangement links TRBV7-6 to TRBJ2-1, with D tentatively TRBD1 (6 bases). Germline V gene sequence: CDR1 SGHVS, CDR2 FNYEAQ. The ends were cut back, 5 bases at V and 7 bases at J, with 15 bases in the middle. The CDR3 runs 14 residues. DNA of the CDR3: TGTGCCAGCAGCCAACAGGGTTTTGGGAATGAGCAGTTCTTC. It codes for CASSQQGFGNEQFF.

The chain joins TRBV9 to TRBJ2-3, with D hard to call. The CDR3 sequence is 15 residues long. Trimming stripped 0 bases from V and 6 bases from J, with 14 bases between. In germline, CDR1 is SGDLS, CDR2 YYNGEE. The CDR3 DNA follows: TGTGCCAGCAGCGTAGGGACGATACGTGGGGATACGCAGTATTTT. Translated: CASSVGTIRGDTQYF.

A note on this clone: The same CDR3 arises from other DNA sequences in this sample as well. The V gene is TRBV7-9, the J gene TRBJ2-3; 7 nucleotides line up with TRBD2. The V and J ends lost 1 base and 0 bases, in that order; junction bases with no gene match: 4. Germline V gives CDR1 SEHNR, CDR2 FQNEAQ (reference sequence). The CDR3 spans 16 residues. Here the CDR3 reads CASSLGPSGSTDTQYF. The CDR3 DNA reads TGTGCCAGCAGCTTAGGGCCTAGCGGTAGCACAGATACGCAGTATTTT. Full variable domain (outside the CDR3, taken from reference TRBV7-9 and TRBJ2-3): DTGVSQNPRHKITKRGQNVTFRCDPISEHNRLYWYRQTLGQGPEFLTYFQNEAQLEKSRLLSDRFSAERPKGSFSTLEIQRTEQGDSAMYLCASSLGPSGSTDTQYFGPGTRLTVL.

The chain couples TRBV5-1 to TRBJ1-6; a weak D match, TRBD1 (5 bases). The V end was cut by 6 bases, the J end by 7 bases, with 17 bases between. Germline V CDR1 and CDR2: SGHRS, YFSETQ. The CDR3 runs to 15 residues. The CDR3 nucleotides read TGCGCCAGCACCAACACTGGGACCTCGAATTCACCCCTCCACTTT. This sequence encodes CASTNTGTSNSPLHF. Full variable domain (missing parts from reference TRBV5-1 and TRBJ1-6): KAGVTQTPRYLIKTRGQQVTLSCSPISGHRSVSWYQQTPGQGLQFLFEYFSETQRNKGNFPGRFSGRQFSNSRSEMNVSTLELGDSALYLCASTNTGTSNSPLHFGNGTRLTVT.

The chain recombines TRBV29-1 with TRBJ1-2, with TRBD1 matching over 10 bases. CDR3 length: 13 amino acids. The germline V gene encodes CDR1 SQVTM and CDR2 ANQGSEA. V shed 6 bases and J 4 bases; nucleotides not matched to a gene: 5. CDR3: CSVMTGGSYGYTF. The CDR3 bases are TGCAGCGTGATGACAGGGGGCAGCTATGGCTACACCTTC.

The chain joins TRBV11-2 to TRBJ1-5; D possibly corresponds to TRBD1 (6 bases). V lost 5 bases, J lost 4 bases, and 12 bases lay in between. The CDR3 is 14 amino acids. Germline values: CDR1 SGHAT, CDR2 FQNNGV. CDR3 DNA sequence: TGTGCCAGCAGCCGGGGGACAACTAATCAGCCCCAGCATTTT. Encoded protein: CASSRGTTNQPQHF. The variable domain in full, with the rest retrieved from reference TRBV11-2 and TRBJ1-5, is EAGVAQSPRYKIIEKRQSVAFWCNPISGHATLYWYQQILGQGPKLLIQFQNNGVVDDSQLPKDRFSAERLKGVDSTLKIQPAKLEDSAVYLCASSRGTTNQPQHFGDGTRLSIL.

A word on this clone: Within the sample, other DNA sequences also encode this same CDR3. The chain combines TRBV5-6 with TRBJ1-2, with no clear D. Germline V gene sequence: CDR1 SGHDT, CDR2 YYEEEE. The CDR3 runs to 12 residues. Trimming pared 0 bases from V and 4 bases from J, leaving 4 bases between. The chain's CDR3 is CASSLAGYGYTF. Written as DNA, the CDR3 is TGTGCCAGCAGCTTGGCCGGCTATGGCTACACCTTC.

V is TRBV6-1 and J is TRBJ1-6, with TRBD1 as a possible D gene (5 bases). This CDR3 region has 14 residues. Trimming pared 1 base from V and 10 bases from J, leaving 11 bases between. CDR1 and CDR2 (germline): MNHNS, SASEGT. The CDR3: CASSEGQTVSPLHF. The CDR3 DNA is TGTGCCAGCAGTGAAGGACAGACGGTATCACCCCTCCACTTT.

The genes are TRBV6-1 and TRBJ1-1; 10 bases agree with TRBD1. This CDR3 has 18 amino acids. Germline V CDR1 and CDR2: MNHNS, SASEGT. With V trimmed by 2 bases and J by 9 bases, 18 bases remained unmatched. CDR3 nucleotides: TGTGCCAGCAGTGAAACTACTTGGGACAGGGGCCAGACACTGAAAGCTTTCTTT. This translates into CASSETTWDRGQTLKAFF.

The V and J genes are TRBV2 and TRBJ1-2; D remains ambiguous. V gave up 3 bases and J gave up 8 bases, with 7 bases separating them. Germline loops: CDR1 SNHLY, CDR2 FYNNEI. This CDR3 region has 11 residues. CDR3: CASSEAAGYTF. The CDR3 DNA is TGTGCCAGCAGTGAGGCAGCCGGCTACACCTTC.

The chain employs TRBV6-6 and TRBJ2-7; weak D call: TRBD2 (6 bases). Germline values: CDR1 MNHNY, CDR2 SVGAGI (reference sequence). CDR3 length: 13 amino acids. V was pared by 8 bases and J by 5 bases, with 16 bases between. The CDR3 DNA is TGTGCCAGCTCGGATGGGAGGAAGGACGAGCAGTACTTC. Translating it yields CASSDGRKDEQYF.

The chain links TRBV11-2 to TRBJ2-1, with D tentatively TRBD1 (5 bases). V lost 5 bases and J 0 bases, leaving 20 bases between the germline ends. The CDR3 has 18 residues. Germline V gene data show CDR1 as SGHAT and CDR2 as FQNNGV. The CDR3 sequence: CASSHQISTGFSYNEQFF. The DNA of the CDR3 is TGTGCCAGCAGCCACCAGATAAGCACAGGATTCTCCTACAATGAGCAGTTCTTC.

This clone was found a few times. This sample also contains other DNA sequences that code for the same CDR3. The V and J genes are TRBV2 and TRBJ1-2; D is unclear. Deletions cut 6 bases from V and 4 bases from J, with 9 bases between. The CDR3 spans 12 residues. The germline V gene has CDR1 SNHLY and CDR2 FYNNEI. The CDR3 DNA reads as TGTGCCAGCAGGGACCGAGGCTATGGCTACACCTTC. Translated, it gives CASRDRGYGYTF.

J is TRBJ1-1 and V is TRBV2; D possibly corresponds to TRBD1 (6 bases). V was clipped by 4 bases and J by 7 bases, with 22 bases between them. There are 16 residues in the CDR3. Germline CDR1 reads SNHLY; CDR2 reads FYNNEI. CDR3 residues: CASSALRLQLTGEAFF. DNA for the CDR3: TGTGCCAGCAGTGCTCTCCGACTCCAATTGACAGGTGAAGCTTTCTTT. Combining the CDR3 with reference TRBV2 and TRBJ1-1 gives the whole variable domain EPEVTQTPSHQVTQMGQEVILRCVPISNHLYFYWYRQILGQKVEFLVSFYNNEISEKSEIFDDQFSVERPDGSNFTLKIRSTKLEDSAMYFCASSALRLQLTGEAFFGQGTRLTVV.

As concerns this clone: The same CDR3 is also encoded by other DNA sequences in this sample. V is TRBV4-1 and J is TRBJ1-1; D not certain. From germline, CDR1 is MGHRA and CDR2 YSYEKL. Trimming shortened V by 1 base and J by 1 base, and 7 bases separated the two germline ends. The length of the CDR3 is 14 residues. The CDR3 DNA reads as TGCGCCAGCAGCCAAGTCCAAAGGAACACTGAAGCTTTCTTT. It translates to CASSQVQRNTEAFF.

The chain employs TRBV9 and TRBJ1-1; D unclear. V was pared by 5 bases and J by 4 bases, with 15 bases between. The CDR3 sequence is 14 residues long. The germline V gene encodes CDR1 SGDLS and CDR2 YYNGEE. CDR3 amino acids: CASSPSNWPTEAFF. The DNA of the CDR3 is TGTGCCAGCAGTCCTAGTAATTGGCCCACTGAAGCTTTCTTT.

V is TRBV10-3 and J is TRBJ2-5; D possibly matches TRBD1 or TRBD2 (5 bases each). V was shortened by 11 bases and J by 4 bases, with 23 bases between the two germline ends. Germline assignment: CDR1 ENHRY and CDR2 SYGVKD. The CDR3 is 15 amino acids. The CDR3 DNA reads as TGTGCCGTAGGAGACCCTCGGGACCCTCGAGAGACCCAGTACTTC. As protein: CAVGDPRDPRETQYF.